A few counts support the clone carrying this T cell receptor beta chain. These data are taken from a study of identical twins. After template switching added a universal primer site, the resulting cDNA carried unique molecular identifiers. TCRdb re-analysed the 5' RACE reads in MiXCR, keeping a single row per CDR3 protein. The data hold around 1.7 million distinct CDR3 sequences, with roughly a third observed a single time. Trimming removed 4 bases at V and 3 bases at J, with 12 bases between. CDR3 length: 14 residues. Germline lookup yields CDR1 MNHEY and CDR2 SVGAGI. The TCR originated in a newborn girl in good health. The chain employs TRBV6-5 and TRBJ1-2; D is possibly TRBD1 (5 bases). The material sequenced was cord blood. The CDR3 sequence is CASSSYRRDYGYTF. As DNA, the CDR3 is TGTGCCAGCAGTTCGTATCGCAGGGACTATGGCTACACCTTC.